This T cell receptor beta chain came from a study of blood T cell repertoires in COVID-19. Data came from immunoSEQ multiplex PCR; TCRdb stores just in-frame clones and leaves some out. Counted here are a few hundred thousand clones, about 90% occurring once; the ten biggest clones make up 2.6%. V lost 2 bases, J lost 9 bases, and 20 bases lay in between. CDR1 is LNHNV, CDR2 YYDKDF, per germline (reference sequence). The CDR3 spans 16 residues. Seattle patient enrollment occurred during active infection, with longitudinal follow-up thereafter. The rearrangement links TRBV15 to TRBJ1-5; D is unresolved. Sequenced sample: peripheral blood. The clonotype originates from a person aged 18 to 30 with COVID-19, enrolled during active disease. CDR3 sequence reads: CATSRSSFYSLGPQHF. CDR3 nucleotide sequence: TGTGCCACCAGCAGATCCTCGTTTTACAGTTTGGGGCCCCAGCATTTT.